These 21 T cell receptor beta chains were all obtained from the same sample, sequenced in a study of cytomegalovirus exposure and HLA in healthy donors. PCR employed 60 Vbeta and 13 Jbeta primers. The assay was immunoSEQ multiplex PCR, and TCRdb's table has in-frame clones only and misses some. The data hold around 140,000 clones, with approximately 87% observed a single time. The sample taken for sequencing was PBMCs. Every receptor here comes from a man aged 40-55 years in good health and CMV-seronegative.

V is TRBV7-2 and J is TRBJ2-1, with D possibly being TRBD2 (6 bases). This CDR3 contains 17 residues. The V gene lost 1 base and the J gene lost 0 bases, with 13 bases spanning the gap. Germline-derived CDR1 and CDR2 are SGHTA and FQGNSA. The CDR3 sequence: CASSLGARGSSYNEQFF. The CDR3 nucleotides are TGTGCCAGCAGCTTAGGGGCGCGGGGTAGCTCCTACAATGAGCAGTTCTTC.

The count of this clone is one. This chain uses TRBV7-2 with TRBJ1-1, with 7 bases aligning to TRBD1. CDR3 size: 14 residues. The junction had 5 bases not matched to a gene; V was cut back by 2 bases and J by 5 bases. Germline CDR1 SGHTA, CDR2 FQGNSA. CDR3 protein: CASSLYRGWTEAFF. CDR3 in DNA: TGTGCCAGCAGCTTATACAGGGGTTGGACTGAAGCTTTCTTT.

The chain uses TRBV2 and TRBJ2-1, with TRBD2 matching over 10 bases. V lost 2 bases and J lost 7; bases outside the gene matches: 2. The CDR3 extends over 14 amino acids. From germline, CDR1 is SNHLY and CDR2 FYNNEI. The CDR3 nucleotides read TGTGCCAGCAGTGAACTAGCGGGGGTGAATGAGCAGTTCTTC. It encodes CASSELAGVNEQFF. The whole variable domain, filled in from reference TRBV2 and TRBJ2-1, reads EPEVTQTPSHQVTQMGQEVILRCVPISNHLYFYWYRQILGQKVEFLVSFYNNEISEKSEIFDDQFSVERPDGSNFTLKIRSTKLEDSAMYFCASSELAGVNEQFFGPGTRLTVL.

The rearrangement links TRBV7-2 to TRBJ2-3, with 7 bases matching TRBD2. Germline CDR1 is SGHTA and CDR2 is FQGNSA. This CDR3 contains 16 residues. With V trimmed by 5 bases and J by 4 bases, 12 bases remained unmatched. This chain's CDR3 is CASSNGLGGISDTQYF. As DNA, the CDR3 is TGTGCCAGCAGCAACGGACTAGGAGGGATATCAGATACGCAGTATTTT. Full variable domain (remainder filled in from reference TRBV7-2 and TRBJ2-3): GAGVSQSPSNKVTEKGKDVELRCDPISGHTALYWYRQSLGQGLEFLIYFQGNSAPDKSGLPSDRFSAERTGGSVSTLTIQRTQQEDSAVYLCASSNGLGGISDTQYFGPGTRLTVL.

The chain uses TRBV19 and TRBJ2-3; 9 bases map to TRBD2. V lost 6 bases and J lost 4; bases outside the gene matches: 2. The CDR3 covers 13 residues. Germline V gene lookup returns CDR1 LNHDA and CDR2 SQIVND (reference sequence). CDR3: CASRGGRADTQYF. The DNA for the CDR3 is TGTGCCAGTAGAGGCGGGAGGGCAGATACGCAGTATTTT. Based on the CDR3 plus reference TRBV19 and TRBJ2-3, the full variable domain is DGGITQSPKYLFRKEGQNVTLSCEQNLNHDAMYWYRQDPGQGLRLIYYSQIVNDFQKGDIAEGYSVSREKKESFPLTVTSAQKNPTAFYLCASRGGRADTQYFGPGTRLTVL.

The V and J genes are TRBV18 and TRBJ1-2; D not certain. Per the germline V gene, CDR1 is KGHSH and CDR2 is LQKENI. The germline V and J ends were trimmed by 0 bases and 6 bases, with 11 bases remaining between them. The CDR3 totals 14 residues. CDR3 nucleotide sequence: TGTGCCAGCTCACCACCTGCCCGGGAGAATGGCTACACCTTC. This gives the protein CASSPPARENGYTF.

This chain connects TRBV5-1 to TRBJ2-3; 8 bases align to TRBD2. Germline CDR1 and CDR2: SGHRS and YFSETQ. Germline trimming cut 8 bases from V and 3 bases from J; bases unmatched to any gene: 11. The length of the CDR3 is 15 residues. CDR3 DNA: TGCGCCAGTCAGCCGATGGGACTAGAAACAGATACGCAGTATTTT. This translates into CASQPMGLETDTQYF.

The chain joins TRBV7-9 to TRBJ2-2; 9 positions match TRBD1. The junction had 2 bases not matched to a gene; V was cut back by 5 bases and J by 1 base. The CDR3 sequence is 15 residues long. From germline, CDR1 is SEHNR and CDR2 FQNEAQ (reference sequence). CDR3 protein: CASSRGQGNTGELFF. The CDR3, as DNA: TGTGCCAGCAGCCGGGGACAGGGGAACACCGGGGAGCTGTTTTTT.

The rearrangement links TRBV2 to TRBJ2-3; TRBD1 might be the D (6 bases). Trimming cost V 6 bases and J 6 bases, with 19 bases left between them. Germline-derived CDR1 and CDR2 are SNHLY and FYNNEI. The CDR3 covers 15 residues. The chain's CDR3 is CASSGELGAGDTQYF. CDR3 bases: TGTGCCAGCAGCGGGGAACTGGGGGCCGGGGATACGCAGTATTTT.

This clone was seen a few times. The rearrangement joins TRBV29-1 to TRBJ2-3; D gene uncertain. CDR1 is SQVTM, CDR2 ANQGSEA, per germline. With 4 bases removed from V and 0 bases from J, the gap between germline ends came to 8 bases. The CDR3 loop spans 13 amino acids. The CDR3 loop is CSVGPSSTDTQYF. The CDR3 DNA sequence: TGCAGCGTTGGGCCAAGTAGCACAGATACGCAGTATTTT.

The chain joins TRBV7-9 to TRBJ2-5; D call uncertain. CDR1 is SEHNR and CDR2 is FQNEAQ in the germline V gene (reference sequence). There are 16 residues in the CDR3. V shed 0 bases and J shed 2 bases, with 13 bases lying between them. The CDR3 region has the DNA TGTGCCAGCAGCTTAGCTGATCGGGTCCCTCAAGAGACCCAGTACTTC. Encoded protein: CASSLADRVPQETQYF.

This clone was detected once. The gene calls are TRBV19 and TRBJ2-1, with D possibly being TRBD2 (6 bases). V lost 1 base to trimming and J lost 3 bases, with 10 bases between them. Per germline, CDR1 LNHDA and CDR2 SQIVND (reference sequence). This CDR3 is built from 15 residues. In DNA, the CDR3 is TGTGCCAGTAGTATAGGTAGCGGTGTCTACAATGAGCAGTTCTTC. The encoded protein is CASSIGSGVYNEQFF.

This chain joins TRBV7-2 and TRBJ2-7; 7 bases align to TRBD1. V shed 5 bases, J shed 6 bases, and the junction held 13 bases outside the gene matches. Looked up from germline, CDR1 is SGHTA and CDR2 is FQGNSA. The CDR3 is 15 amino acids. The CDR3 reads CASSPRQGSASEQYF. The DNA of the CDR3 is TGTGCCAGCAGCCCCAGACAGGGATCCGCCTCCGAGCAGTACTTC.

The CDR3 coding sequence is TGTGCCAGCAGCTATGACAGGGCGCCGGGTAATGAAAAACTGTTTTTT. This gives the protein CASSYDRAPGNEKLFF. The chain combines TRBV5-6 with TRBJ1-4; TRBD1 aligns across 7 bases. The germline V gene encodes CDR1 SGHDT and CDR2 YYEEEE. The CDR3 runs to 16 residues. V was clipped by 3 bases and J by 4 bases; unmatched bases: 9.

The sample holds a few counts of this clone. The chain is built from TRBV5-5 and TRBJ1-5, with TRBD1 identical over 11 bases. Germline values: CDR1 SGHKS, CDR2 YYEKEE (reference sequence). The CDR3 has 15 amino acids. The ends lost 0 bases at V and 7 bases at J; junction bases unmatched: 3. CDR3 DNA: TGTGCCAGCAGCTTGGGGACAGGGGGCGGGCAGCCCCAGCATTTT. It is translated as CASSLGTGGGQPQHF.

Worth noting for this clone: Relative to the germline gene, one junction end is altered; a read error may explain this. The chain is built from TRBV7-3 and TRBJ2-7, with 7 bases lining up with TRBD2. Germline V CDR1 and CDR2: SGHTA, FQGTGA. The CDR3 spans 14 residues. The CDR3 DNA is TGTTCCAGCAGCTTAAGTCCTAGCGGATACGAGCAGTACTTC. Protein: CSSSLSPSGYEQYF.

The chain uses TRBV11-2 and TRBJ1-2; 10 bases are shared with TRBD1. In germline, CDR1 is SGHAT, CDR2 FQNNGV. Trimming took 5 bases from V and 7 from J; bases not matched to a gene: 13. This CDR3 region has 16 residues. Here the CDR3 DNA reads TGTGCCAGCAGCGTTTCGAGTCCGGGACAGGGGTTTGGCTACACCTTC. It yields the protein CASSVSSPGQGFGYTF.

The chain links TRBV11-2 to TRBJ2-1, with TRBD2 matching over 8 bases. The germline gives CDR1 SGHAT, CDR2 FQNNGV. The CDR3 contains 14 residues. V was clipped by 3 bases and J by 8 bases; unmatched bases: 6. CDR3 sequence: CASSFGLANDEQFF. CDR3 sequence (DNA): TGTGCCAGCAGCTTTGGACTAGCTAACGATGAGCAGTTCTTC.

This chain uses TRBV6-5 with TRBJ1-5; possible D gene TRBD1, 5 bases. The CDR3 has 14 residues. The V end lost 6 bases, the J end lost 2 bases, and 11 bases lay between the germline ends. CDR1 and CDR2 (germline): MNHEY, SVGAGI. CDR3 loop: CASRPDSRNQPQHF. The CDR3 DNA reads TGTGCCAGCAGGCCAGACAGCCGCAATCAGCCCCAGCATTTT.

This chain uses TRBV2 with TRBJ2-2; 7 bases align to TRBD2. This CDR3 is 15 amino acids long. The germline CDR1 and CDR2 sequences are SNHLY and FYNNEI. J gave up 7 bases and V 7 bases, and 12 bases lay outside the gene matches. This CDR3 reads CASMGEAGLNGELFF. The DNA for the CDR3 is TGTGCCAGCATGGGTGAAGCGGGGCTCAACGGGGAGCTGTTTTTT.

The CDR3 is CASSYRTGEYEQYF. The DNA for the CDR3 is TGCGCCAGCAGCTATAGGACAGGGGAATACGAGCAGTACTTC. The rearrangement links TRBV4-3 to TRBJ2-7; 9 nucleotides line up with TRBD1. Germline CDR1 is LGHNA and CDR2 is YSLEER. With 5 bases clipped from V and 4 bases from J, the junction kept 6 bases outside the gene matches. The CDR3 has 14 amino acids.